This passage covers 14 T cell receptor beta chains from one sample sequenced in a study of blood T cells in healthy people across ages. The second PCR ran roughly 6 to 12 cycles with a sample-barcoded 5' primer and J-beta primers. TCRdb itself ran the 5' RACE reads through MiXCR, one entry per CDR3 protein. The sample consists of some 1.1 million distinct CDR3 sequences, roughly two fifths of them appearing once. The specimen sequenced was blood. The receptors were gathered from a man between 18 and 35 years old in good health.

This clonotype was seen a handful of times. V usage is TRBV14 and J usage is TRBJ2-1; 9 positions match TRBD1. J lost 4 bases, V lost 3 bases, and 7 bases had no gene match. This CDR3 region has 16 residues. CDR1 is SGHDN, CDR2 FVKESK, per germline. CDR3 region: CASSHLPGQGYNEQFF. The CDR3 nucleotides read TGTGCCAGCAGCCACCTACCGGGACAGGGTTACAATGAGCAGTTCTTC.

The CDR3 loop reads CASSFQGDYNEQFF. CDR3 nucleotide sequence: TGTGCCAGCAGTTTTCAGGGAGACTACAATGAGCAGTTCTTC. The chain is built from TRBV28 and TRBJ2-1; D may be TRBD1 or TRBD2 (5 bases each). This CDR3 has 14 amino acids. V lost 3 bases and J lost 3, with 9 bases in between. Germline loops: CDR1 MDHEN, CDR2 SYDVKM.

The V and J genes are TRBV20-1 and TRBJ2-1; D uncertain. The J call could be wrong; TRBJ2-7 is a better fit for the DNA end. Germline CDR1 is DFQATT and CDR2 is SNEGSKA (reference sequence). The CDR3 totals 12 residues. The CDR3 bases are TGCAGTGCTAGCACATCCTACAATGAGCAGTACTTC. It encodes CSASTSYNEQYF.

The rearrangement links TRBV24-1 to TRBJ2-1, with D possibly TRBD1 on 5 matching bases. This CDR3 is built from 18 residues. The V gene lost 3 bases and the J gene lost 0 bases, with 17 bases spanning the gap. Germline V gene lookup returns CDR1 KGHDR and CDR2 SFDVKD. CDR3 bases: TGTGCCACCAGTGATGGGCAGGGCGGCGAAAGCTCCTACAATGAGCAGTTCTTC. Amino acids: CATSDGQGGESSYNEQFF.

V is TRBV2 and J is TRBJ2-3; D perhaps matches TRBD2 (5 bases). Deletions cut 2 bases from V and 1 base from J, with 13 bases between. This CDR3 has 16 amino acids. Germline loops: CDR1 SNHLY, CDR2 FYNNEI. The chain's CDR3 is CASSESSGSGTDTQYF. CDR3 nucleotide sequence: TGTGCCAGCAGTGAATCATCGGGATCAGGCACAGATACGCAGTATTTT.

In this sample, this clonotype turned up a few times. The chain uses TRBV6-1 and TRBJ2-5; D uncertain. In germline, CDR1 is MNHNS, CDR2 SASEGT. The CDR3 contains 11 residues. V gave up 3 bases and J gave up 5 bases, with 4 bases separating them. The CDR3 region is CASSETETQYF. DNA of the CDR3: TGTGCCAGCAGTGAGACGGAGACCCAGTACTTC.

This clonotype was found a few times. This chain connects TRBV7-2 to TRBJ1-2, with a possible D match to TRBD1 (6 bases). Trimming pared 4 bases from V and 4 bases from J, leaving 19 bases between. The germline V gene has CDR1 SGHTA and CDR2 FQGNSA. This CDR3 contains 16 residues. CDR3 in DNA: TGTGCCAGCAGCTCGATCAGGGACACAGATCTCTATGGCTACACCTTC. Its translation is CASSSIRDTDLYGYTF.

This clonotype has ten or more counts. This chain connects TRBV4-3 to TRBJ2-7, with unresolved D. The CDR3 length is 13 residues. Germline V gene sequence: CDR1 LGHNA, CDR2 YSLEER. Between the trimmed V and J ends, which lost 4 bases and 1 base, there was a span of 8 bases. CDR3: CASSRTPSYEQYF. In DNA form, the CDR3 reads TGCGCCAGCAGCCGAACTCCTTCCTACGAGCAGTACTTC.

This chain connects TRBV4-3 to TRBJ1-3, with 8 bases fitting TRBD1. Germline trimming cut 0 bases from V and 0 bases from J; bases unmatched to any gene: 7. The germline CDR1 and CDR2 sequences are LGHNA and YSLEER. The CDR3 length is 18 residues. This CDR3 is CASSQDQTGANSGNTIYF. CDR3 DNA sequence: TGCGCCAGCAGCCAAGATCAGACAGGGGCGAACTCTGGAAACACCATATATTTT.

This clonotype has only a few counts. The chain links TRBV29-1 to TRBJ2-4; 7 bases fit TRBD1. The CDR3 runs 14 residues. J was trimmed by 8 bases and V by 6 bases; bases with no gene match: 13. The germline gives CDR1 SQVTM, CDR2 ANQGSEA. The DNA of the CDR3 is TGCAGCGTGCTTTCACAGGGGCTAAAGGACATTCAGTACTTC. Encoded protein: CSVLSQGLKDIQYF.

The rearrangement joins TRBV6-2 or TRBV6-3 to TRBJ2-5, with D unclear. V gave up 7 bases and J gave up 11 bases, with 20 bases separating them. This CDR3 is 13 amino acids long. CDR1 MNHEY and CDR2 SVGEGT come from the germline V gene. In nucleotides, the CDR3 is TGTGCCAGCACTCGGAAACCCTGGAACCAGCAGTACTTC. Its translation is CASTRKPWNQQYF.

The CDR3 coding sequence is TGCGCCAGCAGCGCCACAGGGGCGGACACAGATACGCAGTATTTT. Translating gives CASSATGADTDTQYF. J is TRBJ2-3 and V is TRBV5-1; 7 bases line up with TRBD1. The CDR3 runs to 15 residues. Germline loops: CDR1 SGHRS, CDR2 YFSETQ. The V segment lost 4 bases and the J segment 2 bases; nucleotides outside the gene matches: 7.

V and J are TRBV25-1 and TRBJ2-7; 7 nucleotides line up with TRBD2. The J call could be wrong; TRBJ2-5 is a better fit for the DNA end. The CDR3 totals 15 residues. CDR1 is MGHDK and CDR2 is SYGVNS in the germline V gene. CDR3 amino acids: CASSPRLAVGETQYF. In DNA form, the CDR3 reads TGTGCCAGCTCCCCCCGCCTAGCGGTAGGAGAGACCCAGTACTTC.

This chain links TRBV5-1 with TRBJ1-1; 7 bases line up with TRBD1. CDR1 and CDR2 from the germline V gene are SGHRS and YFSETQ. J lost 3 bases, V lost 0 bases, and 5 bases had no gene match. The CDR3 is 15 amino acids. The DNA of the CDR3 is TGCGCCAGCAGCTTGGCGACAGGGCGGGACACTGAAGCTTTCTTT. It specifies CASSLATGRDTEAFF. Combining the CDR3 with reference TRBV5-1 and TRBJ1-1 gives the whole variable domain KAGVTQTPRYLIKTRGQQVTLSCSPISGHRSVSWYQQTPGQGLQFLFEYFSETQRNKGNFPGRFSGRQFSNSRSEMNVSTLELGDSALYLCASSLATGRDTEAFFGQGTRLTVV.